The entry below gives a single T cell receptor (beta chain) sequence along with its context. This entry belongs to a study of control samples from healthy donors and cancer patients. This CDR3 region has 13 residues. Per germline, CDR1 SGHNT and CDR2 YENEEA. The V end lost 2 bases, the J end lost 6 bases, and 7 bases lay between the germline ends. Only in-frame clones appear in the TCRdb table, and some are missing; sequencing was by immunoSEQ multiplex PCR. Of 70,000 or so clones listed, around nine tenths are singletons. The specimen sequenced was PBMCs. The TCR was taken from a man between 60 and 75 years old with lung cancer. This chain links TRBV11-3 with TRBJ1-4; D is possibly TRBD1 (5 bases). The CDR3 nucleotides read TGTGCCAGCAGCTTAATGGGGGATGAAAAACTGTTTTTT. It translates to CASSLMGDEKLFF.